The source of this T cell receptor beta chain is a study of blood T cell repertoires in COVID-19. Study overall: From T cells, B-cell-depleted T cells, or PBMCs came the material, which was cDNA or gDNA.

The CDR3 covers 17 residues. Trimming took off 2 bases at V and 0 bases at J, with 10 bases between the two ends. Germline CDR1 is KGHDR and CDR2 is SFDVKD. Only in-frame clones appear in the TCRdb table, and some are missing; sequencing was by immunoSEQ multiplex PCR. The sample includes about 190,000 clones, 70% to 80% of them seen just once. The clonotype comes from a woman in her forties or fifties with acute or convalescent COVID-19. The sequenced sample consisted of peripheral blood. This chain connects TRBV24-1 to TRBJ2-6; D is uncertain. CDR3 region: CATSDSSRASGANVLTF. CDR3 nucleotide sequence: TGTGCCACCAGTGATTCCTCGAGAGCCTCTGGGGCCAACGTCCTGACTTTC.